Listed below are T cell receptor beta chains from one sample, sequenced in a study of blood T cell repertoires in COVID-19. This table comes from immunoSEQ multiplex PCR, and its TCRdb copy is limited to in-frame clones, with some not included. The sample records about 71,000 clones, 65% to 80% being singletons. Sequencing used peripheral blood. The receptors stem from a woman over 75 with active or convalescent COVID-19. Each CDR3 is given with its conserved first and last residue. Fields, in order: V gene, J gene, CDR3 protein.

TRBV4-1,TRBJ2-2,CASSFGLETGELFF
TRBV23-1,TRBJ2-4,CASSHWEGGLNIQYF
TRBV4-3,TRBJ1-1,CASSQDRPGLNTEAFF
TRBV5-6,TRBJ2-3,CASTSRTGGGTDTQYF
TRBV24-1,TRBJ2-3,CATSDLEVSGVSTDTQYF
TRBV10-1,TRBJ1-5,CASSDPDRGHNQPQHF
TRBV7-9,TRBJ2-3,CASRPGLAGIGAQYF
TRBV7-9,TRBJ2-6,CASSFVGSGANVLTF
TRBV27,TRBJ2-7,CASSSRRPGLTSYEQYF
TRBV6-5,TRBJ2-7,CASSEGREGEQYF
TRBV5-6,TRBJ1-5,CASSRAGTGGFNQPQHF
TRBV6-2/TRBV6-3,TRBJ1-2,CASSLGQGWSRGYTF
TRBV6-2/TRBV6-3,TRBJ1-2,CASSAESYYGYTF
TRBV11-2,TRBJ2-6,CASSLVSGGSGANVLTF
TRBV6-6,TRBJ2-7,CASLSGGQSYF
TRBV18,TRBJ1-5,CASSPLGTGVQPQHF
TRBV5-6,TRBJ1-2,CASSLGSGYTF
TRBV7-2,TRBJ1-4,CASSLAGWHEKLFF
TRBV4-2,TRBJ2-2,CASSQDPTAGGTGELFF
TRBV13,TRBJ2-1,CASSLGGGSSYNEQFF
TRBV5-4,TRBJ2-5,CASSLAGGYQETQYF
TRBV7-2,TRBJ2-3,CASSSGGTSGTDTQYF
TRBV14,TRBJ2-7,CASSQARGQEAEQYF
TRBV3-1/TRBV3-2,TRBJ1-6,CASSQGTQSTNSPLHF
TRBV7-2,TRBJ2-3,CASNPAPGQSTDTQYF
TRBV3-1/TRBV3-2,TRBJ2-3,CASSQDFATDTQYF
TRBV6-5,TRBJ1-1,CASSYIASSTEAFF
TRBV1,TRBJ2-7,CTSSRQGGHSYEQYF
TRBV24-1,TRBJ1-1,CATSDSGQGRNEAFF
TRBV19,TRBJ1-1,CASSIPRHRDRGQTEAFF
TRBV5-1,TRBJ2-7,CASSLSGASSYEQYF
TRBV7-2,TRBJ2-7,CASSLHAGEQYF
TRBV5-4,TRBJ1-5,CASSYQGAYSNQPQHF
TRBV7-2,TRBJ1-6,CASRGQGFGSPLHF
TRBV6-2/TRBV6-3,TRBJ2-1,CASSYPLLWRGDHNEQFF
TRBV25-1,TRBJ2-2,CASSVGSSHTGELFF
TRBV6-2/TRBV6-3,TRBJ1-2,CASSHRGQGYGYTF
TRBV28,TRBJ1-1,CASTRDPEAFF
TRBV19,TRBJ2-1,CASSTSRGLTEQFF
TRBV6-2/TRBV6-3,TRBJ1-5,CASSYAFENQPQHF
TRBV6-5,TRBJ1-2,CASSPDTSYGYTF
TRBV25-1,TRBJ1-4,CASSENSGGEKLFF
TRBV9,TRBJ1-6,CASSIRVDSPLHF